Presented here are 24 T cell receptor beta chains from one specimen sequenced in a study of CDR3 diversity in severe acne. TCRdb fed the PCR reads into MiXCR, producing one record per CDR3 protein. This sample has around 85,000 distinct CDR3 sequences, with around 47% found just once. Sequencing was done on a sample of blood. The receptors stem from a male donor with severe acne vulgaris.

In this sample, this clonotype turned up a few times. This chain connects TRBV6-2 or TRBV6-3 to TRBJ1-6; no definite D call. The CDR3 sequence is 15 residues long. V was cut by 3 bases and J by 3 bases, with 9 bases left in between. Germline CDR1 and CDR2: MNHEY and SVGEGT. The CDR3 protein is CASSYQDVYNSPLHF. The DNA for the CDR3 is TGTGCCAGCAGTTATCAAGACGTCTATAATTCACCCCTCCACTTT.

V usage is TRBV29-1 and J usage is TRBJ2-3, with 13 bases lining up with TRBD2. This CDR3 has 14 residues. Trimming removed 7 bases from V and 1 base from J; junction bases left unmatched: 2. Germline V gives CDR1 SQVTM, CDR2 ANQGSEA. The CDR3 is CSGGLAGGTDTQYF. In DNA, the CDR3 is TGCAGCGGTGGACTAGCGGGGGGCACAGATACGCAGTATTTT.

J is TRBJ1-5 and V is TRBV28; D not certain. Trimming shortened V by 5 bases and J by 3 bases, and 17 bases separated the two germline ends. The length of the CDR3 is 16 residues. Germline CDR1 MDHEN, CDR2 SYDVKM. CDR3 DNA: TGTGCCAGCAGTCCAGTCGTGGGTTCGGACAATCAGCCCCAGCATTTT. Residues: CASSPVVGSDNQPQHF.

The chain employs TRBV7-8 and TRBJ1-2; no clear D gene. The CDR3 covers 16 residues. CDR1 and CDR2 from the germline V gene are SGHVS and FQNEAQ. V dropped 0 bases and J dropped 4 bases, with 15 bases sitting between them. CDR3 loop: CASSLARGPGGYGYTF. The CDR3 nucleotides are TGTGCCAGCAGCTTAGCGCGTGGCCCGGGCGGCTATGGCTACACCTTC.

A remark on this clonotype: A read error may be the cause here, since a much bigger clone is one base away. The chain employs TRBV20-1 and TRBJ1-5; D unresolved. Germline CDR1 DFQATT, CDR2 SNEGSKA (reference sequence). Trimming left V 3 bases short and J 0 bases short, with 15 bases between. The CDR3 contains 16 residues. As DNA, the CDR3 is TGCAGTGCTAGCAATGGCAGGTGGTATAGCAATCAGCCCCAGCATTTT. Its protein product is CSASNGRWYSNQPQHF.

The rearrangement links TRBV5-6 to TRBJ2-3; D may correspond to TRBD1 or TRBD2 (6 bases each). Per the germline V gene, CDR1 is SGHDT and CDR2 is YYEEEE. CDR3 size: 14 residues. Trimming cost V 4 bases and J 5 bases, with 14 bases left between them. The CDR3 sequence is CASSRRGGGDTQYF. For the CDR3, the DNA is TGTGCCAGCAGCCGGCGAGGAGGGGGAGATACGCAGTATTTT. The variable domain in full, completed from reference TRBV5-6 and TRBJ2-3, reads DAGVTQSPTHLIKTRGQQVTLRCSPKSGHDTVSWYQQALGQGPQFIFQYYEEEERQRGNFPDRFSGHQFPNYSSELNVNALLLGDSALYLCASSRRGGGDTQYFGPGTRLTVL.

This clonotype has just a few counts. The rearrangement uses TRBV25-1 and TRBJ1-1; D remains unclear. The germline gives CDR1 MGHDK, CDR2 SYGVNS. This CDR3 contains 10 residues. Trimming shortened V by 3 bases and J by 5 bases, and 1 base separated the two germline ends. Here the CDR3 reads CASSDTEAFF. In DNA, the CDR3 is TGTGCCAGCAGTGATACTGAAGCTTTCTTT. The full variable domain, its missing parts supplied by reference TRBV25-1 and TRBJ1-1, is EADIYQTPRYLVIGTGKKITLECSQTMGHDKMYWYQQDPGMELHLIHYSYGVNSTEKGDLSSESTVSRIRTEHFPLTLESARPSHTSQYLCASSDTEAFFGQGTRLTVV.

This clonotype was picked up a small number of times. The chain couples TRBV19 to TRBJ2-2, with D unclear. The germline CDR1 and CDR2 sequences are LNHDA and SQIVND (reference sequence). CDR3 length equals 15 residues. V was cut by 6 bases and J by 4 bases, with 15 bases left in between. The CDR3 DNA follows: TGTGCCAGTAGAGCCCCCACTAAGGGCACCGGGGAGCTGTTTTTT. It is translated as CASRAPTKGTGELFF.

This rearrangement joins TRBV7-8 to TRBJ2-7, with 12 bases that match TRBD2. The junction had 14 bases not matched to a gene; V was cut back by 6 bases and J by 11 bases. CDR3 size: 15 residues. Germline values: CDR1 SGHVS, CDR2 FQNEAQ. The CDR3 nucleotides are TGTGCCAGCAGTCTAAGACTAGCGGGGGTGGGGAGTGAGTACTTC. Encoded protein: CASSLRLAGVGSEYF.

The V gene is TRBV15, the J gene TRBJ1-1; D remains unclear. V was trimmed by 2 bases and J by 5 bases, leaving 18 bases between them. This CDR3 comprises 16 residues. Looked up from germline, CDR1 is LNHNV and CDR2 is YYDKDF (reference sequence). The CDR3 sequence: CATSRHLRVSGTEAFF. The CDR3 DNA is TGTGCCACCAGCAGACACTTGAGGGTATCGGGGACTGAAGCTTTCTTT.

This clonotype was seen ten or more times. The chain recombines TRBV20-1 with TRBJ2-5, with 10 positions matching TRBD2. V lost 3 bases, J lost 4 bases, and 5 bases stayed unmatched. The CDR3 has 14 residues. CDR1 is DFQATT and CDR2 is SNEGSKA in the germline V gene (reference sequence). CDR3 DNA sequence: TGCAGTGCTAGCTTAGCGGGAGGCACAGAGACCCAGTACTTC. Amino acids: CSASLAGGTETQYF.

There are a few counts of this clonotype. This CDR3 is CAISGGGNQPQHF. The CDR3 coding sequence is TGTGCCATCAGTGGGGGAGGCAATCAGCCCCAGCATTTT. This chain joins TRBV10-3 and TRBJ1-5, with unresolved D. Trimming cost V 4 bases and J 2 bases, with 6 bases left between them. This CDR3 has 13 residues. Germline CDR1 and CDR2: ENHRY and SYGVKD.

This clonotype occurred a few times. The chain employs TRBV12-3 or TRBV12-4 and TRBJ2-4; TRBD2 aligns across 7 bases. Trimming at V came to 3 bases and at J to 6 bases, leaving 2 bases not matched to a gene. CDR3 length equals 13 residues. CDR3 in amino acids: CASSFSGGNIQYF. The CDR3 DNA is TGTGCCAGCAGTTTTTCGGGGGGAAACATTCAGTACTTC.

This clonotype was found many times. V is TRBV5-1 and J is TRBJ2-7; maybe TRBD2 (5 bases). V lost 4 bases and J 0 bases, leaving 17 bases between the germline ends. From germline, CDR1 is SGHRS and CDR2 YFSETQ. CDR3 length: 16 amino acids. The CDR3 is CASSEGRGSSSYEQYF. The CDR3 DNA follows: TGCGCCAGCAGCGAAGGCCGGGGTAGCAGCTCCTACGAGCAGTACTTC.

This clonotype appeared once. The junction differs from germline at one of its ends, possibly a read error. The chain is built from TRBV10-3 and TRBJ2-5; D is possibly TRBD2 (6 bases). Germline CDR1 ENHRY, CDR2 SYGVKD. There are 16 residues in the CDR3. CDR3 protein: CASSYSGLALQETQYF. The CDR3 region has the DNA TGTGCCAGCAGTTACTCGGGCCTAGCGCTCCAAGAGACCCAGTACTTC.

Turning to this clonotype: Since a much larger clone is just one base distant, this may be a read error. This sequence joins TRBV4-1 and TRBJ2-7, with D possibly being TRBD2 (6 bases). The CDR3 contains 15 residues. From germline, CDR1 is MGHRA and CDR2 YSYEKL. The DNA for the CDR3 is TGCACCAGCAGCCAATTCGGGGACTTACCCTACGAGCAGTACTTC. As protein: CTSSQFGDLPYEQYF.

This clonotype was observed a handful of times. The rearrangement uses TRBV30 and TRBJ2-1; weak D call: TRBD2 (5 bases). From germline, CDR1 is GTSNPN and CDR2 SVGIG (reference sequence). V was shortened by 0 bases and J by 12 bases, with 9 bases between the two germline ends. The CDR3 runs 11 residues. CDR3 loop: CAWSVSEGQFF. The CDR3 bases are TGTGCCTGGAGTGTGTCAGAGGGGCAGTTCTTC. Drawing the rest from reference TRBV30 and TRBJ2-1, the complete variable domain is SQTIHQWPATLVQPVGSPLSLECTVEGTSNPNLYWYRQAAGRGLQLLFYSVGIGQISSEVPQNLSASRPQDRQFILSSKKLLLSDSGFYLCAWSVSEGQFFGPGTRLTVL.

This clonotype was counted ten times or more. Here the CDR3 reads CASSLPYTEAFF. The CDR3 DNA follows: TGTGCCAGCAGTTTACCTTACACTGAAGCTTTCTTT. V is TRBV12-3 or TRBV12-4 and J is TRBJ1-1, with D unclear. The CDR3 extends over 12 amino acids. V lost 2 bases, J lost 3 bases, and 4 bases lay in between.

The chain combines TRBV2 with TRBJ1-2; TRBD1 is a possible D gene (6 bases). This CDR3 has 13 amino acids. Germline loops: CDR1 SNHLY, CDR2 FYNNEI. Trimming stripped 6 bases from V and 6 bases from J, with 14 bases between. The CDR3 coding sequence is TGTGCCAGCAGCACCGGGACACCCGATGGCTACACCTTC. Translating gives CASSTGTPDGYTF.

This clonotype was found a few times. CDR3 nucleotides: TGCAGCGTGGAGGGACAGCCAAAAAACGAGCAGTACTTC. Encoded protein: CSVEGQPKNEQYF. The chain joins TRBV29-1 to TRBJ2-7, with D tentatively TRBD1 (7 bases). Germline CDR1 is SQVTM and CDR2 is ANQGSEA. V gave up 6 bases and J gave up 5 bases, with 17 bases separating them. CDR3 length: 13 residues.

Regarding this clonotype: Relative to the germline gene, one junction end is altered; a read error may explain this. The gene calls are TRBV6-5 and TRBJ1-3; tentatively, D is TRBD1 (5 bases). The CDR3 extends over 14 amino acids. CDR1 MNHEY and CDR2 SVGAGI come from the germline V gene. Here the CDR3 DNA reads TGTGCCAGCAGCATACCCGGGACTCTCCTGGAACCCGTCTTT. Its translation is CASSIPGTLLEPVF.

This clonotype is labeled medium-sized. This rearrangement joins TRBV10-2 to TRBJ2-1, with D unresolved. This CDR3 has 12 amino acids. With 7 bases removed from V and 5 bases from J, the gap between germline ends came to 9 bases. CDR1 is WSHSY, CDR2 SAAADI, per germline. CDR3 in amino acids: CASKTENNEQFF. The CDR3 DNA follows: TGCGCCAGCAAAACAGAAAACAATGAGCAGTTCTTC.

The V and J genes are TRBV12-3 or TRBV12-4 and TRBJ2-5; D might be TRBD1 (6 bases). V was shortened by 3 bases and J by 1 base, with 6 bases between the two germline ends. The CDR3 consists of 13 residues. Here the CDR3 reads CASSLDSQETQYF. DNA for the CDR3: TGTGCCAGCAGTTTGGACAGCCAAGAGACCCAGTACTTC.

This clonotype was counted once. The gene calls are TRBV10-2 and TRBJ2-5; D ambiguous. The germline V gene encodes CDR1 WSHSY and CDR2 SAAADI. This CDR3 is 15 amino acids long. Trimming left V 5 bases short and J 2 bases short, with 15 bases between. CDR3 bases: TGCGCCAGCAGTTCCCACCCTCTAGGACAAGAGACCCAGTACTTC. Translated, it gives CASSSHPLGQETQYF.